Each of the 21 T cell receptor beta chains below was sequenced from the same sample in a study of blood T cell repertoires in COVID-19. Sequencing used immunoSEQ multiplex PCR; TCRdb keeps in-frame clones, though not all of them. The data hold some 15,000 clones, with approximately 85% observed a single time. The sample comprised peripheral blood. The source is a man between 65 and 85 years old in a cohort sampled during active COVID-19.

V gene TRBV5-4 combines with J gene TRBJ2-5; 14 positions agree with TRBD2. This CDR3 is built from 19 residues. The germline V gene encodes CDR1 SGHNT and CDR2 YYREEE (reference sequence). V shed 3 bases and J 5 bases; nucleotides not matched to a gene: 15. CDR3 sequence reads: CASSSGLAGVRAGGETQYF. In nucleotides, the CDR3 is TGTGCCAGCAGCTCGGGACTAGCGGGAGTAAGAGCTGGGGGTGAGACCCAGTACTTC.

This rearrangement joins TRBV10-2 to TRBJ1-4; D is possibly TRBD1 (6 bases). V lost 3 bases, J lost 5 bases, and 10 bases lay in between. Per the germline V gene, CDR1 is WSHSY and CDR2 is SAAADI. The CDR3 sequence is 14 residues long. This chain's CDR3 is CASSDYRVNEKLFF. CDR3 DNA sequence: TGCGCCAGCAGTGATTACAGGGTAAATGAAAAACTGTTTTTT.

The rearrangement uses TRBV5-1 and TRBJ2-7, with D perhaps TRBD2 (5 bases). The CDR3 runs 13 residues. Germline V lookup: CDR1 SGHRS, CDR2 YFSETQ. Trimming removed 5 bases from V and 3 bases from J, with 12 bases in between. The CDR3 loop reads CASRYEGNYEQYF. In nucleotides, the CDR3 is TGCGCCAGCAGATACGAGGGAAACTACGAGCAGTACTTC.

The chain is built from TRBV27 and TRBJ2-3; maybe TRBD2 (5 bases). CDR3 length equals 15 residues. Germline CDR1 is MNHEY and CDR2 is SMNVEV (reference sequence). V gave up 5 bases and J gave up 1 base, with 13 bases separating them. CDR3 sequence (DNA): TGTGCCAGCAGTCCATTAGCGCCCCGCACAGATACGCAGTATTTT. It specifies CASSPLAPRTDTQYF.

J is TRBJ2-7 and V is TRBV28; 9 nucleotides match TRBD1. Trimming removed 5 bases from V and 4 bases from J; junction bases left unmatched: 9. Germline V gene lookup returns CDR1 MDHEN and CDR2 SYDVKM. The CDR3 extends over 15 amino acids. CDR3 region: CASSRPGQGRYEQYF. DNA of the CDR3: TGTGCCAGCAGTCGTCCGGGACAGGGTCGGTACGAGCAGTACTTC.

The rearrangement links TRBV10-3 to TRBJ2-7; 10 nucleotides align to TRBD1. V lost 7 bases to trimming and J lost 3 bases; unmatched junction nucleotides: 6. Germline V gene sequence: CDR1 ENHRY, CDR2 SYGVKD. The CDR3 extends over 14 amino acids. This CDR3 reads CAIKQGQGYYEQYF. CDR3 DNA sequence: TGTGCCATCAAACAGGGACAGGGGTACTACGAGCAGTACTTC.

The chain combines TRBV24-1 with TRBJ2-5; TRBD1 aligns across 7 bases. This CDR3 contains 17 residues. Trimming removed 4 bases from V and 1 base from J; junction bases left unmatched: 11. The germline gives CDR1 KGHDR, CDR2 SFDVKD. The CDR3 spells CATSDPPPRDSQETQYF. The CDR3 DNA reads TGTGCCACCAGTGACCCCCCTCCCCGGGACAGCCAAGAGACCCAGTACTTC.

The gene calls are TRBV5-5 and TRBJ2-1; D is unresolved. The length of the CDR3 is 16 residues. Deletions cut 1 base from V and 0 bases from J, with 11 bases between. Germline V gene data show CDR1 as SGHKS and CDR2 as YYEKEE (reference sequence). CDR3 protein: CASSLSSFISYNEQFF. In DNA form, the CDR3 reads TGTGCCAGCAGCTTGTCCTCGTTTATCTCCTACAATGAGCAGTTCTTC.

The rearrangement joins TRBV7-9 to TRBJ2-1; 13 bases fit TRBD2. V dropped 7 bases and J dropped 8; count of bases not matched to a gene: 8. The CDR3 totals 15 residues. CDR1 SEHNR and CDR2 FQNEAQ come from the germline V gene (reference sequence). The CDR3 reads CASNRGLAGFYEQFF. The CDR3 coding sequence is TGTGCCAGCAACAGGGGACTAGCGGGATTCTATGAGCAGTTCTTC.

The gene calls are TRBV9 and TRBJ1-4, with TRBD1 matching 8 bases. Per the germline V gene, CDR1 is SGDLS and CDR2 is YYNGEE. The CDR3 has 15 residues. J lost 5 bases, V lost 1 base, and 4 bases had no gene match. CDR3 DNA sequence: TGTGCCAGCAGCGTACAGGGGGCGGCCAATGAAAAACTGTTTTTT. Encoded protein: CASSVQGAANEKLFF. Complete variable domain (other parts from reference TRBV9 and TRBJ1-4): DSGVTQTPKHLITATGQRVTLRCSPRSGDLSVYWYQQSLDQGLQFLIQYYNGEERAKGNILERFSAQQFPDLHSELNLSSLELGDSALYFCASSVQGAANEKLFFGSGTQLSVL.

This chain uses TRBV9 with TRBJ2-7; 9 nucleotides align to TRBD2. Trimming at V came to 6 bases and at J to 2 bases, leaving 9 bases not matched to a gene. The CDR3 is 15 amino acids. Germline lookup yields CDR1 SGDLS and CDR2 YYNGEE. In DNA form, the CDR3 reads TGTGCCAGCACCCCGGGGCTAGCGGGAACCTACGAGCAGTACTTC. Amino acid sequence: CASTPGLAGTYEQYF.

In DNA, the CDR3 is TGTGCCAGCAGCCTAGGACTAGGTGAGCAGTTCTTC. This sequence encodes CASSLGLGEQFF. The chain joins TRBV12-3 or TRBV12-4 to TRBJ2-1; TRBD2 agrees at 7 bases. V trimming: 6 bases; J trimming: 9 bases; junction bases outside the gene matches: 5. The CDR3 is 12 amino acids.

The chain couples TRBV4-1 to TRBJ2-3; 9 nucleotides agree with TRBD2. Trimming cost V 0 bases and J 6 bases; bases outside gene matches: 7. Germline values: CDR1 MGHRA, CDR2 YSYEKL. This CDR3 contains 16 residues. In DNA, the CDR3 is TGCGCCAGCAGCCAAGATGGCGGGAGGGCATCGGATACGCAGTATTTT. As protein: CASSQDGGRASDTQYF.

V and J are TRBV29-1 and TRBJ2-7; 7 bases map to TRBD1. The germline V gene has CDR1 SQVTM and CDR2 ANQGSEA. The CDR3 is 13 residues long. Trimming took 4 bases from V and 6 from J; bases not matched to a gene: 9. The chain's CDR3 is CSVVRQGVAEQYF. DNA of the CDR3: TGCAGCGTTGTTAGGCAGGGGGTCGCCGAGCAGTACTTC.

The chain carries TRBV4-1 and TRBJ1-1, with unresolved D. CDR3 length: 13 residues. Germline V gene lookup returns CDR1 MGHRA and CDR2 YSYEKL. Trimming took 0 bases from V and 5 from J, leaving 7 bases between them. CDR3 sequence reads: CASSQDGWTEAFF. CDR3 coding DNA: TGCGCCAGCAGCCAAGACGGTTGGACTGAAGCTTTCTTT.

J is TRBJ2-7 and V is TRBV5-4, with unresolved D. Trimming removed 1 base from V and 4 bases from J, with 15 bases in between. This CDR3 is built from 15 residues. The germline gives CDR1 SGHNT, CDR2 YYREEE (reference sequence). The CDR3: CASSLSGQSGYEQYF. The CDR3 DNA reads TGTGCCAGCAGCTTGAGTGGGCAATCCGGTTACGAGCAGTACTTC.

The chain is built from TRBV28 and TRBJ2-5, with 7 positions matching TRBD1. This CDR3 is 16 amino acids long. The germline V gene has CDR1 MDHEN and CDR2 SYDVKM. V trimming: 4 bases; J trimming: 5 bases; junction bases outside the gene matches: 13. The CDR3 bases are TGTGCCAGCAGTTCGGTGGCGGACAGGAGGTTTGAGACCCAGTACTTC. Translated, it gives CASSSVADRRFETQYF.

This chain links TRBV7-3 with TRBJ2-5, with 9 bases lining up with TRBD2. The CDR3 totals 16 residues. Germline-derived CDR1 and CDR2 are SGHTA and FQGTGA. V was pared by 0 bases and J by 5 bases, with 7 bases of the junction left unmatched. The CDR3 spells CASSLTASGNGETQYF. In DNA form, the CDR3 reads TGTGCCAGCAGCTTAACGGCTAGCGGGAACGGCGAGACCCAGTACTTC.

This rearrangement joins TRBV5-1 to TRBJ2-3; 10 bases match TRBD2. The CDR3 consists of 16 residues. Germline CDR1 reads SGHRS; CDR2 reads YFSETQ. V shed 4 bases and J 0 bases; nucleotides not matched to a gene: 5. CDR3 DNA: TGCGCCAGCAGCGCGAGACTAGCGGGCAGCACAGATACGCAGTATTTT. Protein sequence: CASSARLAGSTDTQYF.

This chain joins TRBV5-4 and TRBJ2-1, with a weak D call TRBD2 (5 bases). The V and J ends lost 2 bases and 5 bases respectively, with 8 bases between them. The CDR3 spans 13 residues. Germline-derived CDR1 and CDR2 are SGHNT and YYREEE (reference sequence). This CDR3 reads CASSFSGNNEQFF. For the CDR3, the DNA is TGTGCCAGCAGCTTCTCCGGGAACAATGAGCAGTTCTTC.

The CDR3 spells CASSLLERDNEQFF. The CDR3 DNA reads as TGTGCCAGCTCACTATTGGAGCGGGATAATGAGCAGTTCTTC. The chain links TRBV18 to TRBJ2-1; 7 bases are shared with TRBD2. V shed 4 bases and J 7 bases; nucleotides not matched to a gene: 7. Germline values: CDR1 KGHSH, CDR2 LQKENI. The CDR3 has 14 residues.